This note documents a single TCR beta chain sequence. This sample was included in a study of blood T cell repertoires in COVID-19. Some clones are missing from TCRdb's copy, which holds only in-frame ones; the method was immunoSEQ multiplex PCR. Of about 300,000 clones listed, 75% to 90% are singletons. The sample was peripheral blood. The receptor was derived from a man in his forties with acute or convalescent COVID-19.

CDR3 DNA sequence: TGTGCCAGCAGCTTTCGGGGGGCTCGTGAGCAGTTCTTC. Translation: CASSFRGAREQFF. The chain uses TRBV11-2 and TRBJ2-1; D possibly corresponds to TRBD2 (7 bases). The CDR3 is 13 amino acids. V was pared by 3 bases and J by 9 bases, with 12 bases between. Germline values: CDR1 SGHAT, CDR2 FQNNGV.